The 27 T cell receptor beta chains below all came from one sample that was sequenced in a study of blood T cell repertoires in COVID-19. Sequencing used immunoSEQ multiplex PCR; TCRdb keeps in-frame clones, though not all of them. The sample contains 280,000 or so clones, 85% of which appear only once. The sequenced material came from PBMCs or T cells enriched from blood (not recorded which). The receptors stem from a woman between 45 and 65 years old who had recovered from COVID-19.

The V call is TRBV12-3 or TRBV12-4, the J call TRBJ2-7; the match to TRBD2 covers 12 bases. The junction had 8 bases not matched to a gene; V was cut back by 5 bases and J by 12 bases. CDR3 length: 13 amino acids. CDR3 sequence reads: CASSNRLAGVLYF. The CDR3 DNA follows: TGTGCCAGCAGTAACAGACTAGCGGGAGTTTTGTACTTC.

The chain combines TRBV12-3 or TRBV12-4 with TRBJ1-2; 8 nucleotides line up with TRBD1. Germline trimming cut 3 bases from V and 6 bases from J; bases unmatched to any gene: 3. The length of the CDR3 is 13 residues. The CDR3 sequence: CASSFWTGNGYTF. In nucleotides, the CDR3 is TGTGCCAGCAGTTTCTGGACAGGGAATGGCTACACCTTC.

The J gene is TRBJ1-3, the V gene TRBV25-1; D is uncertain. The CDR3 is 11 amino acids. In germline, CDR1 is MGHDK, CDR2 SYGVNS. Trimming cost V 8 bases and J 5 bases, with 7 bases left between them. CDR3 loop: CASATRNTIYF. CDR3 coding DNA: TGTGCCAGCGCGACAAGAAACACCATATATTTT.

The J gene is TRBJ1-3, the V gene TRBV11-2; 7 positions match TRBD1. With 2 bases clipped from V and 3 bases from J, the junction kept 13 bases outside the gene matches. CDR1 is SGHAT and CDR2 is FQNNGV in the germline V gene. The CDR3 runs 18 residues. CDR3 amino acids: CASSLSRNPGQLGNTIYF. The CDR3 nucleotides read TGTGCCAGCAGCTTATCAAGAAATCCGGGACAGCTTGGAAACACCATATATTTT.

The chain couples TRBV10-3 to TRBJ1-1, with D possibly TRBD1 on 5 matching bases. The V and J ends lost 3 bases and 5 bases respectively, with 10 bases between them. In germline, CDR1 is ENHRY, CDR2 SYGVKD. CDR3 size: 13 residues. The CDR3 region has the DNA TGTGCCATCAGTGATGGGGCAGGAACTGAAGCTTTCTTT. This encodes CAISDGAGTEAFF.

The V and J genes are TRBV27 and TRBJ1-5, with a possible D match to TRBD1 (6 bases). Germline V gene lookup returns CDR1 MNHEY and CDR2 SMNVEV (reference sequence). There are 15 residues in the CDR3. Trimming shortened V by 6 bases and J by 4 bases, and 16 bases separated the two germline ends. In DNA form, the CDR3 reads TGTGCCAGCAGCCACGGCCGGGACATAAATCAGCCCCAGCATTTT. This translates into CASSHGRDINQPQHF.

V usage is TRBV16 and J usage is TRBJ1-1; D gene unclear. Trimming cost V 2 bases and J 0 bases, with 7 bases left between them. Germline lookup yields CDR1 KGHSY and CDR2 FQNENV. The CDR3 covers 14 residues. The CDR3 here is CASSQARMNTEAFF. The CDR3 DNA follows: TGTGCCAGCAGCCAAGCTAGAATGAACACTGAAGCTTTCTTT.

In the case of this clone: Different DNA sequences within this sample yield the same CDR3. CDR3 DNA sequence: TGTGCCAGTAGTATAAGGGACACCAATCAGCCCCAGCATTTT. This codes for CASSIRDTNQPQHF. The chain links TRBV19 to TRBJ1-5; perhaps TRBD1 as D (6 bases). Germline CDR1 reads LNHDA; CDR2 reads SQIVND (reference sequence). The CDR3 has 14 amino acids. V shed 2 bases and J shed 3 bases, with 8 bases lying between them.

This clone was counted between two and nine times. The rearrangement joins TRBV7-2 to TRBJ1-1; D is ambiguous. CDR1 SGHTA and CDR2 FQGNSA come from the germline V gene. CDR3 length equals 15 residues. V was pared by 5 bases and J by 2 bases, with 15 bases between. The CDR3 bases are TGTGCCAGCAGCCCCATAGCGGGCTTAAACACTGAAGCTTTCTTT. Its protein is CASSPIAGLNTEAFF.

V gene TRBV4-3 combines with J gene TRBJ1-5; a weak D match, TRBD1 (5 bases). The CDR3 length is 16 residues. Germline-derived CDR1 and CDR2 are LGHNA and YSLEER. V lost 0 bases and J lost 5, with 14 bases in between. The CDR3 nucleotides are TGCGCCAGCAGCCAAGAAGCTGGGACTTCGGATCAGCCCCAGCATTTT. This codes for CASSQEAGTSDQPQHF.

The V call is TRBV25-1, the J call TRBJ2-7; 10 positions match TRBD1. CDR1 and CDR2 from the germline V gene are MGHDK and SYGVNS. The CDR3 consists of 14 residues. V lost 6 bases, J lost 4 bases, and 6 bases stayed unmatched. CDR3 DNA sequence: TGTGCCAGCAGCGGACAGGGGGAAGTATACGAGCAGTACTTC. Translated, it gives CASSGQGEVYEQYF.

This clone has a single count. The identical CDR3 is also encoded by other nucleotide sequences in the sample. J is TRBJ1-5 and V is TRBV2; a weak D match, TRBD1 (5 bases). The V gene lost 6 bases and the J gene lost 4 bases, with 16 bases spanning the gap. The CDR3 loop spans 15 amino acids. Germline V gives CDR1 SNHLY, CDR2 FYNNEI. The CDR3 loop reads CASRRGGAGNQPQHF. The DNA for the CDR3 is TGTGCCAGCAGAAGAGGAGGGGCCGGGAATCAGCCCCAGCATTTT.

This clone is a singleton in its sample. The rearrangement uses TRBV28 and TRBJ1-2; D not certain. The CDR3 has 12 amino acids. Trimming removed 4 bases at V and 7 bases at J, with 10 bases between. Germline CDR1 and CDR2: MDHEN and SYDVKM. The CDR3: CASSYSLFGYTF. As DNA, the CDR3 is TGTGCCAGCAGTTACAGTCTGTTTGGCTACACCTTC.

This clone was detected only a few times. The chain has TRBV6-1 and TRBJ1-2; 9 bases line up with TRBD1. This CDR3 has 16 residues. The V and J ends lost 4 bases and 4 bases, in that order; junction bases with no gene match: 10. Germline loops: CDR1 MNHNS, CDR2 SASEGT. CDR3 sequence: CASSARWDREAYGYTF. CDR3 nucleotides: TGTGCCAGCAGTGCCCGGTGGGACAGGGAAGCCTATGGCTACACCTTC.

This chain's CDR3 is CASSAGIGSSYNEQFF. CDR3 DNA sequence: TGCGCCAGCAGTGCGGGGATAGGGAGCTCCTACAATGAGCAGTTCTTC. V is TRBV10-2 and J is TRBJ2-1; a weak D match, TRBD2 (5 bases). Germline V gene sequence: CDR1 WSHSY, CDR2 SAAADI. V lost 4 bases and J 0 bases, leaving 13 bases between the germline ends. The CDR3 runs 16 residues.

The chain uses TRBV10-3 and TRBJ2-1, with D uncertain. The CDR3 is 11 amino acids. The germline V gene has CDR1 ENHRY and CDR2 SYGVKD. Deletions cut 5 bases from V and 7 bases from J, with 6 bases between. The CDR3 spells CAISISNEQFF. The CDR3 region has the DNA TGTGCCATCAGTATATCTAATGAGCAGTTCTTC.

V usage is TRBV29-1 and J usage is TRBJ1-4; D remains ambiguous. V lost 7 bases, J lost 11 bases, and 20 bases lay in between. Germline assignment: CDR1 SQVTM and CDR2 ANQGSEA. CDR3 length: 13 amino acids. CDR3 sequence reads: CSAEREGGVKLFF. In DNA form, the CDR3 reads TGCAGCGCGGAACGCGAGGGTGGCGTTAAACTGTTTTTT.

CDR3 DNA: TGTGCCAGCAGTGATCCCTCCTCCGGGGAATTTGAAGCTTTCTTT. Its translation: CASSDPSSGEFEAFF. J is TRBJ1-1 and V is TRBV25-1; D uncertain. V was pared by 3 bases and J by 7 bases, with 18 bases between. The CDR3 loop spans 15 amino acids. CDR1 is MGHDK, CDR2 SYGVNS, per germline.

The chain uses TRBV6-2 or TRBV6-3 and TRBJ2-1, with 11 positions matching TRBD2. The germline gives CDR1 MNHEY, CDR2 SVGEGT. V lost 5 bases, J lost 2 bases, and 2 bases stayed unmatched. This CDR3 comprises 15 residues. The CDR3 region is CASSPLAGAYNEQFF. The CDR3 bases are TGTGCCAGCAGTCCACTAGCGGGGGCCTACAATGAGCAGTTCTTC.

This clone was recorded once. The chain joins TRBV10-2 to TRBJ2-2; 14 nucleotides match TRBD2. Trimming cost V 6 bases and J 0 bases; bases outside gene matches: 9. This CDR3 is built from 19 residues. CDR1 is WSHSY, CDR2 SAAADI, per germline. In DNA form, the CDR3 reads TGCGCCAGCAGCTGGACTAGCGGGGGGCGATCGTCGAACACCGGGGAGCTGTTTTTT. Residues: CASSWTSGGRSSNTGELFF.

The chain couples TRBV5-1 to TRBJ2-5; 9 nucleotides align to TRBD2. This CDR3 has 14 residues. Germline loops: CDR1 SGHRS, CDR2 YFSETQ. V shed 6 bases and J 5 bases; nucleotides not matched to a gene: 8. CDR3 nucleotide sequence: TGCGCCAGCAAGTCGGCTAGCGGGGATGAGACCCAGTACTTC. Translated: CASKSASGDETQYF.

The chain carries TRBV24-1 and TRBJ2-7; D not resolved. There are 12 residues in the CDR3. Germline CDR1 KGHDR, CDR2 SFDVKD. The V and J ends lost 3 bases and 3 bases respectively, with 5 bases between them. CDR3 protein: CATSDHGYEQYF. CDR3 sequence (DNA): TGTGCCACCAGTGATCACGGCTACGAGCAGTACTTC.

The chain recombines TRBV7-2 with TRBJ1-6; a weak D match, TRBD1 (5 bases). CDR1 is SGHTA, CDR2 FQGNSA, per germline. The CDR3 spans 15 residues. V was trimmed by 2 bases and J by 7 bases, leaving 12 bases between them. The CDR3 is CASSLFGGGNSPLHF. The DNA for the CDR3 is TGTGCCAGCAGCTTATTCGGGGGAGGCAATTCACCCCTCCACTTT. The full variable domain, completed using reference TRBV7-2 and TRBJ1-6, is GAGVSQSPSNKVTEKGKDVELRCDPISGHTALYWYRQSLGQGLEFLIYFQGNSAPDKSGLPSDRFSAERTGGSVSTLTIQRTQQEDSAVYLCASSLFGGGNSPLHFGNGTRLTVT.

The chain carries TRBV7-8 and TRBJ1-2; D is unclear. Germline V CDR1 and CDR2: SGHVS, FQNEAQ. V dropped 5 bases and J dropped 3 bases, with 19 bases sitting between them. The CDR3 loop spans 16 amino acids. The CDR3 spells CASSQRRVNSDYGYTF. The CDR3 DNA sequence: TGTGCCAGCAGCCAACGCCGGGTAAACTCGGACTATGGCTACACCTTC.

The CDR3 bases are TGTGCCAGTAGTACCCGGGACAGGGGAAATAGCAATCAGCCCCAGCATTTT. Translated: CASSTRDRGNSNQPQHF. This chain uses TRBV19 with TRBJ1-5, with 10 bases lining up with TRBD1. The junction had 6 bases not matched to a gene; V was cut back by 4 bases and J by 0 bases. CDR1 is LNHDA, CDR2 SQIVND, per germline (reference sequence). The CDR3 contains 17 residues.

In its sample, this clone was seen many times. Other nucleotide sequences in the sample specify the same CDR3. The genes are TRBV2 and TRBJ1-1; D unclear. V was pared by 4 bases and J by 7 bases, with 4 bases between. Germline CDR1 and CDR2: SNHLY and FYNNEI. The CDR3 sequence is 10 residues long. For the CDR3, the DNA is TGTGCCAGCAGTGTCGGTGAAGCTTTCTTT. Amino acids: CASSVGEAFF.

This clone was picked up a small number of times. V and J are TRBV23-1 and TRBJ1-1; tentative D call: TRBD1 (5 bases). TRBV23-1 is assigned to the ORF class and has an uncertain function. V was shortened by 0 bases and J by 2 bases, with 13 bases between the two germline ends. CDR3 length: 16 amino acids. CDR3: CASSQSGRVENTEAFF. In DNA form, the CDR3 reads TGCGCCAGCAGTCAATCCGGCAGGGTCGAAAACACTGAAGCTTTCTTT.